This TCR beta chain derives from a study of T-cell reconstitution after alpha-beta-depleted transplantation in children. Study findings and constraints: The study reportedly traced alpha-beta T cells about two months after transplant to several hundred expanded graft clones. Surviving recipient T cells and thymic progenitors accounted for the high day-60 TCRbeta diversity observed in some patients. T-cell counts and diversity at one year following transplant were attributed mainly to newly produced T cells.

A library of TCRbeta sequences, prepared with unique molecular identifiers, was generated. TCRdb re-called the PCR reads with MiXCR, one entry per CDR3 protein. This table has fewer than 550,000 distinct CDR3 sequences, approximately 10% appearing once. Turning to this clonotype: The antigen remains undetermined.

With 8 bases clipped from V and 1 base from J, the junction kept 8 bases outside the gene matches. This CDR3 has 15 amino acids. Looked up from germline, CDR1 is MNHNS and CDR2 is SASEGT. The sequences come from PBMCs, mostly from graft donor cells, collected 180 days after TCRalphabeta/CD19-depleted stem cell transplant. This sequence originates from a female patient under 10 years old who had a stem cell transplant for aplastic anemia, so the T cells may come from the graft donor. The chain employs TRBV6-1 and TRBJ1-2, with 9 bases lining up with TRBD1. DNA of the CDR3: TGTGCCAGCCGAAAACAGGGGGCAATTAACTATGGCTACACCTTC. This gives the protein CASRKQGAINYGYTF.